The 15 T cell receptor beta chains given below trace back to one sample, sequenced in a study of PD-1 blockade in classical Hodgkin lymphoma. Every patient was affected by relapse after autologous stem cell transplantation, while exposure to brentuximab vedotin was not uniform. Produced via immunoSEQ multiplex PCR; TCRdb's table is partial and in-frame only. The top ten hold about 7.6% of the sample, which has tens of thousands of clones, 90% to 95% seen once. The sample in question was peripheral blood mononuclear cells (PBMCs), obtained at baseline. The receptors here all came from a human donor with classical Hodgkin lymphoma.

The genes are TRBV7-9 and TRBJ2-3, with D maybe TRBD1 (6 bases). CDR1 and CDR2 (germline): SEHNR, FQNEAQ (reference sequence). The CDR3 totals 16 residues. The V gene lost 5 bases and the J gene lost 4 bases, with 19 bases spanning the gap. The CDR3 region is CASSGPGEFIADTQYF. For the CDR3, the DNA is TGTGCCAGCAGCGGTCCAGGGGAGTTTATCGCAGATACGCAGTATTTT.

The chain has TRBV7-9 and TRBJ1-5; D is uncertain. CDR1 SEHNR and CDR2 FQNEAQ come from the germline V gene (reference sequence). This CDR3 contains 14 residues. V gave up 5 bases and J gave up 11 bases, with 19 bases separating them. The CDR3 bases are TGTGCCAGCAGCGAAGGGTTGGCAAGCGATTCCCAGCATTTT. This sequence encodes CASSEGLASDSQHF.

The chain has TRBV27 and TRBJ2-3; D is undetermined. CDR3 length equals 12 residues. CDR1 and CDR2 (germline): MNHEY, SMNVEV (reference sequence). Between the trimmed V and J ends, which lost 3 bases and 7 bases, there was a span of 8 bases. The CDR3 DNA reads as TGTGCCAGCAGTTTTTTGGGTTATACGCAGTATTTT. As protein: CASSFLGYTQYF.

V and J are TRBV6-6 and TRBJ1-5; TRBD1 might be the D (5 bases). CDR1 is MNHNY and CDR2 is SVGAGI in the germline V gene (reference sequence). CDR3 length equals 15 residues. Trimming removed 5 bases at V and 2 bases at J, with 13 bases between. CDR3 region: CASSPRTRGNQPQHF. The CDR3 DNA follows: TGTGCCAGCAGTCCCCGGACCAGGGGCAATCAGCCCCAGCATTTT.

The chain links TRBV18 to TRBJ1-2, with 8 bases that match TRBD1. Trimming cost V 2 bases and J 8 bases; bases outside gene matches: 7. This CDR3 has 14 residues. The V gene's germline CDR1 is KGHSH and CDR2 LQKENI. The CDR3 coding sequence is TGTGCCAGCTCACCAATTGGACAGGGATGGGGCTACACCTTC. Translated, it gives CASSPIGQGWGYTF.

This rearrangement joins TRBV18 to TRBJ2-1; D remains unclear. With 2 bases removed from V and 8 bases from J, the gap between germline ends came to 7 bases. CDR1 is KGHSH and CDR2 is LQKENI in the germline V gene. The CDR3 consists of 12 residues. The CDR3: CASSPDRYEQFF. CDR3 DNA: TGTGCCAGCTCACCAGATAGATATGAGCAGTTCTTC.

CDR3 amino acids: CASSDFRGNTEAFF. CDR3 coding DNA: TGTGCCAGCAGTGACTTCAGGGGGAATACTGAAGCTTTCTTT. V is TRBV6-4 and J is TRBJ1-1, with 7 bases fitting TRBD1. Germline lookup yields CDR1 MRHNA and CDR2 SNTAGT. CDR3 length: 14 residues. J lost 5 bases, V lost 1 base, and 4 bases had no gene match.

CDR3: CASSFYLAGEPYEQYF. The CDR3 nucleotides read TGTGCCAGCAGCTTCTATCTAGCGGGAGAGCCCTACGAGCAGTACTTC. The V call is TRBV7-8, the J call TRBJ2-7; 10 positions agree with TRBD2. V trimming: 3 bases; J trimming: 2 bases; junction bases outside the gene matches: 7. CDR3 length: 16 amino acids. CDR1 and CDR2 from the germline V gene are SGHVS and FQNEAQ.

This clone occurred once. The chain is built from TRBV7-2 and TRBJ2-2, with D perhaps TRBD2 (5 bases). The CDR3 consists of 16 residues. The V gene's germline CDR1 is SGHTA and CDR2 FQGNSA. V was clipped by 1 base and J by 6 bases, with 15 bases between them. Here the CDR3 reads CASSLVTTSQSGELFF. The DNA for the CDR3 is TGTGCCAGCAGCTTAGTGACTACCTCGCAATCCGGGGAGCTGTTTTTT.

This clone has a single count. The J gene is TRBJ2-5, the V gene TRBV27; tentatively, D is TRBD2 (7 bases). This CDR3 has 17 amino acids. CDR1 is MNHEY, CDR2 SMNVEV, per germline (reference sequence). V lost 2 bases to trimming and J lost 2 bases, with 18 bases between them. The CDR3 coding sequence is TGTGCCAGCAGTTTAGCCCCAGTCGGGGGGACACAAGAGACCCAGTACTTC. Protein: CASSLAPVGGTQETQYF.

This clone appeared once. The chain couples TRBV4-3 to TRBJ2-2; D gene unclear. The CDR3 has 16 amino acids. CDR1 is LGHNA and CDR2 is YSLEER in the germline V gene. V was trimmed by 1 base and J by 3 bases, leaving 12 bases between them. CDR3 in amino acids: CASSQVPVSYTGELFF. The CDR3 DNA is TGCGCCAGCAGCCAAGTACCGGTTAGCTACACCGGGGAGCTGTTTTTT.

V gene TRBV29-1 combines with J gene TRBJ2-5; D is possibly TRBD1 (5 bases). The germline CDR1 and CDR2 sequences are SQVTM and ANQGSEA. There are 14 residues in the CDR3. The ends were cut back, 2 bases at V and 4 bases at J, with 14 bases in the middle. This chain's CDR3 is CSVEPGFLPETQYF. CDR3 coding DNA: TGCAGCGTTGAACCAGGGTTTCTTCCAGAGACCCAGTACTTC.

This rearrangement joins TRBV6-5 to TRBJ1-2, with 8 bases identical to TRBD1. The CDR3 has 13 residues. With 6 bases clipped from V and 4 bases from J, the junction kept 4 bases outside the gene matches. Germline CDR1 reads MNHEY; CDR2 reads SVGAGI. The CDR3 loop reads CASRDRDRYGYTF. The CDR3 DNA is TGTGCCAGCAGGGACAGGGATCGCTATGGCTACACCTTC.

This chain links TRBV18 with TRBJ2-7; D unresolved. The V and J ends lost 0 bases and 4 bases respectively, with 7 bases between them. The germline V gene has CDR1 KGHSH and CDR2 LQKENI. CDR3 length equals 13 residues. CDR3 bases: TGTGCCAGCTCACCACCCGGTGGGTACGAGCAGTACTTC. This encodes CASSPPGGYEQYF.

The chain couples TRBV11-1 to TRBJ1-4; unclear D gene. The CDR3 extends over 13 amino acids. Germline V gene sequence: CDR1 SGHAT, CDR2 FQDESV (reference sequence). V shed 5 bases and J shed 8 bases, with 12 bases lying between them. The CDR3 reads CASSPHRSEKLFF. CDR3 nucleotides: TGTGCCAGCAGCCCGCACCGATCCGAAAAACTGTTTTTT. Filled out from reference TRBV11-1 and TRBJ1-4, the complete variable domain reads EAEVAQSPRYKITEKSQAVAFWCDPISGHATLYWYRQILGQGPELLVQFQDESVVDDSQLPKDRFSAERLKGVDSTLKIQPAELGDSAMYLCASSPHRSEKLFFGSGTQLSVL.